The sample holds a few counts of the clone carrying this T cell receptor (beta chain). A clone one base away is much larger, so this may be a read error. The record originates from a study of tumor-infiltrating lymphocytes in primary liver carcinoma. The tissue used was unsorted bulk material of 20-30 mg. RNA and DNA were co-extracted from it with the AllPrep DNA/RNA mini kit. This CDR3 region has 14 residues. The germline gives CDR1 SGHAT, CDR2 FQNNGV. The researchers produced TCR beta cDNA from 500 ng total RNA with a constant-region primer. What produced the TCR beta libraries was three nested multiplex PCR rounds using slightly modified ARM-PCR. With TRBV1-TRBV30 forward primers and a C-beta reverse primer, the first two PCR rounds were run for roughly 10 cycles each. One entry per CDR3 protein, called by TCRdb with MiXCR from the multiplex PCR reads. Among about 59,000 distinct CDR3 sequences listed, about two thirds were seen once.

V gene TRBV11-2 combines with J gene TRBJ2-1; 12 bases fit TRBD2. The sample taken for sequencing was liver tumor tissue from sampling region 2. Subset in this sample: tumor region T2, inferior pole. This clonotype was obtained from a man in his forties with primary liver carcinoma and hepatitis B virus infection. CDR3 region: CVSSLDTSGRSLFF. CDR3 nucleotide sequence: TGTGTCAGCAGCTTAGATACTAGCGGGAGGTCTCTGTTCTTC.